The clone carrying this T cell receptor beta chain showed up just a few times. Its antigen is not known. The CDR3 has 13 amino acids. V was cut by 5 bases and J by 0 bases, with 10 bases left in between. The germline CDR1 and CDR2 sequences are GTSNPN and SVGIG (reference sequence). Sequencing used immunoSEQ multiplex PCR; TCRdb keeps in-frame clones, though not all of them. The sample has around 55,000 clones, 89% seen once. This specimen belongs to a study of graft-versus-host responses after intestinal transplantation. Study-wide findings and caveats: Levels of circulating GvH clones at their peak were associated with early post-transplant HvG declines.

The origin of this receptor is a human donor who was the organ donor for an intestinal transplant. The chain carries TRBV30 and TRBJ2-5; D is possibly TRBD1 (5 bases). Material: unstimulated CD4+ T cells sorted from spleen or lymph node cells, obtained before transplant. The CDR3 region is CAWANRNQETQYF. DNA for the CDR3: TGTGCCTGGGCCAACAGGAACCAAGAGACCCAGTACTTC. The full variable domain, rest sourced from reference TRBV30 and TRBJ2-5, is SQTIHQWPATLVQPVGSPLSLECTVEGTSNPNLYWYRQAAGRGLQLLFYSVGIGQISSEVPQNLSASRPQDRQFILSSKKLLLSDSGFYLCAWANRNQETQYFGPGTRLLVL.